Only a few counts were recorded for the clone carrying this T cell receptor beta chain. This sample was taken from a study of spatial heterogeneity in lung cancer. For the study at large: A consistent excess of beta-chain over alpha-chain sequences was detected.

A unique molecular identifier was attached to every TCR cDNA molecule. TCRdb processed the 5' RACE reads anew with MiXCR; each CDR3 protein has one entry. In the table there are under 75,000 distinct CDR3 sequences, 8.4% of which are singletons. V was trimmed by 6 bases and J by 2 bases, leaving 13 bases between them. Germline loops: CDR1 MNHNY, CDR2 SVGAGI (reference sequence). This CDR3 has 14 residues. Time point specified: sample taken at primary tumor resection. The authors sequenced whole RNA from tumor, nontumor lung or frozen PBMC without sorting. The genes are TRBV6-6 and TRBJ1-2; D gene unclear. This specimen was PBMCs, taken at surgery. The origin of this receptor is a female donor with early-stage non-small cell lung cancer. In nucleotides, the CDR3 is TGTGCCAGCAGAAAGACGGTGGGCAACTATGGCTACACCTTC. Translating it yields CASRKTVGNYGYTF.